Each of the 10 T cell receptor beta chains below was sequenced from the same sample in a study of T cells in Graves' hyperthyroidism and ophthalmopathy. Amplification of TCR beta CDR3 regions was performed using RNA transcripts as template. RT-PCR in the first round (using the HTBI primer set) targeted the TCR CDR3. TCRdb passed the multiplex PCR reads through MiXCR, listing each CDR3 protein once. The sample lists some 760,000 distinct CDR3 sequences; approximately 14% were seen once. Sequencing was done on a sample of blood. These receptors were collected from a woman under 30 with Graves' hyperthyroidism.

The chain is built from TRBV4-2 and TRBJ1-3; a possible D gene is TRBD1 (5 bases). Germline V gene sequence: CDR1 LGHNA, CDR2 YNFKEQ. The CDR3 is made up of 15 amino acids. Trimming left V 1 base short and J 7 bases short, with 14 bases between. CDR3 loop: CASSQGDSRGNTIYF. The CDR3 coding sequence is TGTGCCAGCAGCCAAGGTGACTCTCGGGGGAACACCATATATTTT.

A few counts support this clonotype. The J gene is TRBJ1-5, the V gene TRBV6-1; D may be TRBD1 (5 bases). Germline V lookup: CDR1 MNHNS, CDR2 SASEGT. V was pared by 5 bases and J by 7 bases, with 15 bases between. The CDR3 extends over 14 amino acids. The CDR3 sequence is CASSIQGGEQPQHF. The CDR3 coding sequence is TGTGCCAGCAGTATCCAGGGAGGGGAACAGCCCCAGCATTTT.

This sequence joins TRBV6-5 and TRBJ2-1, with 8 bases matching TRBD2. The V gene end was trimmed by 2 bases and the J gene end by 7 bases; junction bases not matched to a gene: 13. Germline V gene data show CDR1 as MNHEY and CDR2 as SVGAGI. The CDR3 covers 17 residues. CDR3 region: CASSYLLAGRGRNEQFF. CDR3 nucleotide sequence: TGTGCCAGCAGTTACCTCTTAGCGGGAAGGGGGAGGAATGAGCAGTTCTTC.

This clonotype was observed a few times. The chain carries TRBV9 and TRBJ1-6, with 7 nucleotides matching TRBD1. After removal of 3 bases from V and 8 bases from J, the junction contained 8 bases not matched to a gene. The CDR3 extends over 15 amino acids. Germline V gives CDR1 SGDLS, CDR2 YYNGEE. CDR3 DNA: TGTGCCAGCAGCGCGGCCGGGACAGCCCATTCACCCCTCCACTTT. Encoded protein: CASSAAGTAHSPLHF.

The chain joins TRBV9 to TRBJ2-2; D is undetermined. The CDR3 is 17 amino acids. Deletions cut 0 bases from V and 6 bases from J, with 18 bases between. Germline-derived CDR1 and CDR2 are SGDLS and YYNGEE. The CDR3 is CASSVGSLIFWSGELFF. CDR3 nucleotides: TGTGCCAGCAGCGTAGGCAGCTTAATCTTCTGGTCCGGGGAGCTGTTTTTT.

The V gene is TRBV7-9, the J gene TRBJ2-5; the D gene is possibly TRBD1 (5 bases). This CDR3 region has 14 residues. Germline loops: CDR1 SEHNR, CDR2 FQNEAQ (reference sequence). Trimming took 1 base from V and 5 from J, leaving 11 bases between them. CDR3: CASSLGQGHETQYF. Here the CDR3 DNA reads TGTGCCAGCAGCTTAGGTCAGGGCCACGAGACCCAGTACTTC.

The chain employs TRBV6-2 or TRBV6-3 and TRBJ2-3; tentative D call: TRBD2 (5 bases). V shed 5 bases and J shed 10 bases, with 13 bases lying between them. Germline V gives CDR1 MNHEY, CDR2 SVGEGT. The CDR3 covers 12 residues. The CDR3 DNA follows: TGTGCCAGCAGTCAAGGACTGAGGGCGCAGTATTTT. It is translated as CASSQGLRAQYF.

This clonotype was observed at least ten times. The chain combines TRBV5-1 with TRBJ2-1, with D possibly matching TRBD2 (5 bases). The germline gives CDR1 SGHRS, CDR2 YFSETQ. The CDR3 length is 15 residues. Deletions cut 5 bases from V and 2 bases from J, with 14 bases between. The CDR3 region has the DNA TGCGCCAGCAGTACAGCGGCCTTCGCCTACAATGAGCAGTTCTTC. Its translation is CASSTAAFAYNEQFF.

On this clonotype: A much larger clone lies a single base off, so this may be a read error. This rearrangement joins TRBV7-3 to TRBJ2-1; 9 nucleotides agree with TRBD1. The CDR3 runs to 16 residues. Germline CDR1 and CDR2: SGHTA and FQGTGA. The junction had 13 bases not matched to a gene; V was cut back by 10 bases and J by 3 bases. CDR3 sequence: CATSDSGQGLYNEQFF. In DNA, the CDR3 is TGTGCCACCAGTGATTCGGGACAGGGCCTCTACAATGAGCAGTTCTTC.

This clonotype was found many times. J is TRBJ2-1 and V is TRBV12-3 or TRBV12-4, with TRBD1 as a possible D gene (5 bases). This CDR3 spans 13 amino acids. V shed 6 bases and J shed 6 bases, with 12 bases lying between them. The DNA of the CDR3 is TGTGCCAGCAGGGCTACAGGTAGCAATGAGCAGTTCTTC. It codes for CASRATGSNEQFF.